This T cell receptor (beta chain) was captured in a study of Ad26.COV2.S vaccination and SARS-CoV-2 variants. In the study overall: Participant was drawn from the COV1001 Ad26.COV2.S trial arm. The authors gave Ad26.COV2.S intramuscularly, either once or twice 56 days apart. General study points: The TCR breadth and depth analyses may have produced an underestimate of total T cell responses.

The protocol was immunoSEQ multiplex PCR, while the TCRdb copy is restricted to in-frame clones and leaves out a portion. Of some 300,000 clones detected, around 83% appear once; the ten largest clones hold around 2%. Treatment of the sample: over 15 received Ad26.COV2.S at low or high dose, single or two shots; several received placebo; per-sample allocation not given. All samples were drawn on day 63, counting from the first vaccine or placebo injection. Aged 18-55 years, donor was enrolled in Boston in about 2020. In regard to this clone: Its specificity is not known.

V gave up 0 bases and J gave up 2 bases, with 8 bases separating them. Germline V CDR1 and CDR2: GTSNPN, SVGIG (reference sequence). The CDR3 length is 14 residues. The sequenced sample was peripheral blood, obtained in a trial of Ad26.COV2.S vaccine versus placebo. The origin of this receptor is a person between 18 and 60 years old who received the Ad26.COV2.S COVID-19 vaccine or a placebo. The rearrangement uses TRBV30 and TRBJ1-3; no reliable D call. The CDR3 loop is CAWSVLGTGNTIYF. The CDR3 DNA reads as TGTGCCTGGAGTGTACTAGGAACTGGAAACACCATATATTTT. Full variable domain (missing parts from reference TRBV30 and TRBJ1-3): SQTIHQWPATLVQPVGSPLSLECTVEGTSNPNLYWYRQAAGRGLQLLFYSVGIGQISSEVPQNLSASRPQDRQFILSSKKLLLSDSGFYLCAWSVLGTGNTIYFGEGSWLTVV.